These 18 T cell receptor beta chains came from one sample sequenced in a study of blood T cell repertoires in COVID-19. Method: immunoSEQ multiplex PCR; TCRdb's copy keeps in-frame clones and lacks some. The profile shows hundreds of thousands of clones, around 89% of them singletons. Sequenced input: PBMCs or T cells enriched from blood (not recorded which). These receptors were collected from a woman between 18 and 29 years old with acute COVID-19.

This chain joins TRBV29-1 and TRBJ2-7; 7 bases are a match to TRBD2. This CDR3 contains 13 residues. V trimming: 4 bases; J trimming: 4 bases; junction bases outside the gene matches: 7. The germline V gene has CDR1 SQVTM and CDR2 ANQGSEA. The chain's CDR3 is CSVAGLGTYEQYF. In DNA, the CDR3 is TGCAGCGTTGCAGGACTAGGTACTTACGAGCAGTACTTC.

The J gene is TRBJ2-7, the V gene TRBV7-8; tentative D call: TRBD2 (6 bases). With 5 bases removed from V and 0 bases from J, the gap between germline ends came to 23 bases. CDR3 length equals 18 residues. Germline V gene data show CDR1 as SGHVS and CDR2 as FQNEAQ. CDR3 region: CASSLLGTSTRFSYEQYF. The CDR3 DNA reads as TGTGCCAGCAGCCTATTAGGGACTTCCACCCGCTTCTCCTACGAGCAGTACTTC.

The chain employs TRBV18 and TRBJ2-5, with TRBD2 matching 12 bases. Germline V CDR1 and CDR2: KGHSH, LQKENI. J was trimmed by 4 bases and V by 3 bases; bases with no gene match: 0. This CDR3 has 14 amino acids. In nucleotides, the CDR3 is TGTGCCAGCTCACCGGGACTAGCGGGAGAGACCCAGTACTTC. Translating it yields CASSPGLAGETQYF. The full variable domain, completed using reference TRBV18 and TRBJ2-5, is NAGVMQNPRHLVRRRGQEARLRCSPMKGHSHVYWYRQLPEEGLKFMVYLQKENIIDESGMPKERFSAEFPKEGPSILRIQQVVRGDSAAYFCASSPGLAGETQYFGPGTRLLVL.

The chain uses TRBV7-9 and TRBJ2-7; 8 nucleotides agree with TRBD1. The germline V gene has CDR1 SEHNR and CDR2 FQNEAQ (reference sequence). Trimming removed 5 bases from V and 4 bases from J; junction bases left unmatched: 7. This CDR3 contains 14 residues. CDR3 in DNA: TGTGCCAGCAGCCCCAGCCAGGGGGCGTACGAGCAGTACTTC. It encodes CASSPSQGAYEQYF.

The chain uses TRBV27 and TRBJ2-1, with 11 positions matching TRBD2. Germline V gene lookup returns CDR1 MNHEY and CDR2 SMNVEV (reference sequence). V lost 4 bases, J lost 5 bases, and 4 bases stayed unmatched. The CDR3 is 15 residues long. This CDR3 is CASSSGTSGNNEQFF. CDR3 sequence (DNA): TGTGCCAGCAGTTCCGGGACTAGCGGAAACAATGAGCAGTTCTTC.

The chain has TRBV11-2 and TRBJ1-3; D is undetermined. V was clipped by 0 bases and J by 7 bases, with 7 bases between them. The CDR3 runs to 13 residues. Per the germline V gene, CDR1 is SGHAT and CDR2 is FQNNGV. For the CDR3, the DNA is TGTGCCAGCAGCTTAGATCGCGGGAACACCATATATTTT. Protein: CASSLDRGNTIYF.

The chain combines TRBV28 with TRBJ1-2, with unresolved D. Germline assignment: CDR1 MDHEN and CDR2 SYDVKM. CDR3 size: 14 residues. Between the trimmed V and J ends, which lost 5 bases and 1 base, there was a span of 11 bases. The CDR3 DNA is TGTGCCAGCAGTACGCCCGGGGTTAACTATGGCTACACCTTC. Residues: CASSTPGVNYGYTF.

The chain recombines TRBV5-4 with TRBJ1-1; D unclear. V lost 4 bases, J lost 7 bases, and 26 bases lay in between. The CDR3 length is 17 residues. From germline, CDR1 is SGHNT and CDR2 YYREEE (reference sequence). DNA of the CDR3: TGTGCCAGCAGCCCAATGTGGGGAGAGATTGACTCCCTTGAAGCTTTCTTT. It encodes CASSPMWGEIDSLEAFF.

V gene TRBV10-2 combines with J gene TRBJ2-1; 10 nucleotides match TRBD2. The CDR3 length is 13 residues. Germline trimming cut 7 bases from V and 9 bases from J; bases unmatched to any gene: 6. Germline CDR1 is WSHSY and CDR2 is SAAADI. DNA of the CDR3: TGCGCCAGCATGCCTAGCGGGAGTAGTGAGCAGTTCTTC. It specifies CASMPSGSSEQFF.

CDR3 region: CASRDLAGGLNEQFF. The CDR3 DNA sequence: TGTGCCAGCAGGGACCTAGCGGGAGGGCTCAATGAGCAGTTCTTC. V is TRBV6-5 and J is TRBJ2-1, with 12 bases identical to TRBD2. Germline V lookup: CDR1 MNHEY, CDR2 SVGAGI. The ends lost 6 bases at V and 6 bases at J; junction bases unmatched: 6. The CDR3 contains 15 residues.

The chain recombines TRBV18 with TRBJ2-7; 10 bases line up with TRBD2. With 2 bases clipped from V and 6 bases from J, the junction kept 13 bases outside the gene matches. This CDR3 is built from 17 residues. Per the germline V gene, CDR1 is KGHSH and CDR2 is LQKENI. The CDR3 here is CASSPGNSGRLGLEQYF. DNA for the CDR3: TGTGCCAGCTCACCAGGCAATAGCGGGAGGTTGGGCCTCGAGCAGTACTTC. Combining the CDR3 with reference TRBV18 and TRBJ2-7 gives the whole variable domain NAGVMQNPRHLVRRRGQEARLRCSPMKGHSHVYWYRQLPEEGLKFMVYLQKENIIDESGMPKERFSAEFPKEGPSILRIQQVVRGDSAAYFCASSPGNSGRLGLEQYFGPGTRLTVT.

This CDR3 reads CATSSGGALVEQYF. In nucleotides, the CDR3 is TGTGCCACCAGCTCGGGGGGGGCTTTGGTCGAGCAGTACTTC. The rearrangement joins TRBV15 to TRBJ2-7, with TRBD2 identical over 8 bases. The germline CDR1 and CDR2 sequences are LNHNV and YYDKDF (reference sequence). This CDR3 contains 14 residues. V lost 5 bases to trimming and J lost 6 bases; unmatched junction nucleotides: 9.

This clone was seen once. The J gene is TRBJ1-1, the V gene TRBV12-3 or TRBV12-4; D remains unclear. The V gene lost 5 bases and the J gene lost 2 bases, with 9 bases spanning the gap. This CDR3 comprises 13 residues. The CDR3 DNA sequence: TGTGCCAGCAGTGGTCGGGATAACACTGAAGCTTTCTTT. Residues: CASSGRDNTEAFF.

CDR3 DNA: TGTGCCAGCAAACTACAGGGTTACAACGAGCAGTACTTC. It translates to CASKLQGYNEQYF. The chain employs TRBV27 and TRBJ2-7; perhaps TRBD1 as D (6 bases). Between the trimmed V and J ends, which lost 7 bases and 5 bases, there was a span of 15 bases. The CDR3 loop spans 13 amino acids. CDR1 and CDR2 (germline): MNHEY, SMNVEV (reference sequence).

The chain links TRBV28 to TRBJ2-2, with 9 bases identical to TRBD2. The germline V gene encodes CDR1 MDHEN and CDR2 SYDVKM. This CDR3 spans 19 amino acids. Losses at the gene ends were 6 bases for V and 3 bases for J; bases not matched to a gene: 17. As DNA, the CDR3 is TGTGCCAGCAGCGGATGGGACAGCTTAGCGGGAGAGGACACCGGGGAGCTGTTTTTT. Amino acids: CASSGWDSLAGEDTGELFF.

This chain uses TRBV7-9 with TRBJ1-3; 7 bases align to TRBD1. CDR3 length equals 17 residues. With 3 bases clipped from V and 3 bases from J, the junction kept 11 bases outside the gene matches. Germline lookup yields CDR1 SEHNR and CDR2 FQNEAQ (reference sequence). The DNA for the CDR3 is TGTGCCAGCAGCTTCCGTATGAAGGGGGCTGGTGGAAACACCATATATTTT. Amino acid sequence: CASSFRMKGAGGNTIYF.

V usage is TRBV5-4 and J usage is TRBJ1-4; no reliable D call. CDR3 length: 15 amino acids. Germline V gene sequence: CDR1 SGHNT, CDR2 YYREEE (reference sequence). The V end was cut by 5 bases, the J end by 0 bases, with 11 bases between. The CDR3 DNA is TGTGCCAGCAGATCAGCAGGATCAACTAATGAAAAACTGTTTTTT. The encoded protein is CASRSAGSTNEKLFF.

The chain is built from TRBV18 and TRBJ2-7, with 9 bases aligning to TRBD2. The germline V gene has CDR1 KGHSH and CDR2 LQKENI. J lost 6 bases, V lost 1 base, and 4 bases had no gene match. The CDR3 consists of 14 residues. In DNA form, the CDR3 reads TGTGCCAGCTCACCACAGGGACTAGCACTCGAGCAGTACTTC. It encodes CASSPQGLALEQYF.